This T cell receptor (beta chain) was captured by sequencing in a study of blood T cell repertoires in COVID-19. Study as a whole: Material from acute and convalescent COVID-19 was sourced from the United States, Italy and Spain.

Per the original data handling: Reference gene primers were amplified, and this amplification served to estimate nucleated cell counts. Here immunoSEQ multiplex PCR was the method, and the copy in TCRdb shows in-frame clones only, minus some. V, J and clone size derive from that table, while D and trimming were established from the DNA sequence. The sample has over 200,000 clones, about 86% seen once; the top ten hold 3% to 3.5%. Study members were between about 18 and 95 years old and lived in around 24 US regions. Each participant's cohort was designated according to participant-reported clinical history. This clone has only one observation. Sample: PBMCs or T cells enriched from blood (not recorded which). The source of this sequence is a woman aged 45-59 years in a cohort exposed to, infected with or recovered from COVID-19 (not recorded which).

The CDR3 region has the DNA TGCGCCAGCAGCCAAGGGAGGGCTAGCGGGAGTGAGCAGTTCTTC. It encodes CASSQGRASGSEQFF. The chain uses TRBV4-1 and TRBJ2-1; 10 bases agree with TRBD2. V lost 1 base to trimming and J lost 9 bases; unmatched junction nucleotides: 6. The CDR3 is 15 residues long. Per the germline V gene, CDR1 is MGHRA and CDR2 is YSYEKL.